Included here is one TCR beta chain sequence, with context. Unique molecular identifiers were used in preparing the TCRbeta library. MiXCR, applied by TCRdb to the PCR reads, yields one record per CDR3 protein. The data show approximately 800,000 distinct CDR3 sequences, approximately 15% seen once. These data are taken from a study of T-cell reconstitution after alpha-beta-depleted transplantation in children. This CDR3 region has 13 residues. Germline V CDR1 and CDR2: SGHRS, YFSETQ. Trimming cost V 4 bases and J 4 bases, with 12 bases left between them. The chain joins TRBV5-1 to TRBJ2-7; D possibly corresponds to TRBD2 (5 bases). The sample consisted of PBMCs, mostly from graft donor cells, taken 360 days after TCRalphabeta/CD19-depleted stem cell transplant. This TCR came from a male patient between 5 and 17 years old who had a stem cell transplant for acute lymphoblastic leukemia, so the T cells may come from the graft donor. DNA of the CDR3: TGCGCCAGCAGCACTCAGCGGCCATACGAGCAGTACTTC. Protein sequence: CASSTQRPYEQYF.